This T cell receptor (beta chain) stems from a study of T cells in Graves' hyperthyroidism and ophthalmopathy (dated by TCRdb to about 2019). With regard to the full study: Peripheral blood was sampled at the time of initial diagnosis, prior to any treatment. After blood sampling, hyperthyroidism patients were treated with methimazole at a starting dose of 30 mg daily, and ophthalmopathy patients were treated with high-dose intravenous methylprednisolone. The study also compared thyroid tissue and blood T-cell repertoires from 5 to 7 Graves' hyperthyroidism patients. The roughly 94 discovery patients were randomly split 7:3 into training and test sets. TCR V-J signatures able to tell the groups apart were searched for in a discovery cohort of 90 to 100 patients, of whom 40 to 45 had Graves' ophthalmopathy and around 58 had stable Graves' hyperthyroidism. According to the paper, TCR Vbeta CDR3 sequencing was carried out on 135 peripheral blood samples, which came from under 50 ophthalmopathy, around 75 hyperthyroidism and roughly 17 progressor patients. Prospective prediction of ophthalmopathy was tested in an independent validation cohort of 18 to 20 hyperthyroidism patients and around 16 patients who later progressed to ophthalmopathy. Study-wide conclusions, independent of this receptor: In validation, the model predicted progression to ophthalmopathy with around 71% sensitivity and 72% to 75% specificity, a median of roughly seven months before onset. Blood samples also contained most of the expanded thyroid clonotypes (frequency above 0.001), which suggests that blood repertoires may reflect thyroid immune responses. Sample size was not statistically predetermined, and blinding of investigators to group allocation was not performed. A 13 V-J signature model separated ophthalmopathy from stable hyperthyroidism, with around 90% sensitivity and roughly 81% specificity in cross-validation and 80%/75% in testing.

This clonotype was picked up a small number of times. Its target antigen remains unknown. The sample holds no much larger clone one base away, and base qualities are not on file. Amplification of TCR beta CDR3 regions was carried out from RNA transcripts. The first round of RT-PCR for the TCR CDR3 was performed with the HTBI primer set and the Qiagen OneStep RT-PCR kit. The libraries were constructed in a second round of multiplex PCR and then size-selected and purified. Sequencing of the libraries was done on an Illumina HiSeq2000 using paired-end 100 bp reads. The paper's data handling went like this. SOAPnuke was used to process the raw data, throwing out any read that contained adapters or uncalled bases, had a mean Phred below 15, or lacked an exact constant-primer or identifier match. COPE v1.2.5 was used to merge high-quality paired reads, and clonotypes were defined as unique nucleotide sequences. Clonotypes were aligned to IMGT TRBV, TRBD and TRBJ reference segments using MiTCR v1.1. The analysis included only V-J combinations with a frequency above 0.0001, which together covered roughly 99% of the repertoires. A TCS score was defined as the ratio of F50 (clonal expansion) to E x V (chaos), with BLOSUM62-based TCRdist applied between CDR3 peptides within each V-J. Welch's t-statistics and random forest reduced 500 to 550 V-J features to under 15, which were used in a naive Bayes classifier (R e1071). TCRdb passed the public sequencing reads through fastp at Q25 and MiXCR, retaining productive beta sequences. Rows with one shared CDR3 protein collapse into an entry with the most common genes and DNA. None of the V and J calls come from the authors' own analysis; TCRdb made them. This sample has hundreds of thousands of distinct CDR3 sequences in its table, and 16% of those were observed once. In total, the top ten clones hold 18% of the sample.

Stable Graves' hyperthyroidism was defined as the absence of progression to ophthalmopathy over 18 months of follow-up. Hyperthyroidism patients were newly diagnosed, with disease duration under 2 months, and aged 18 to 65 years. Any patient with an uncontrolled infection, another autoimmune disease, pregnancy or lactation was excluded. Diagnoses relied on clinical symptoms, serum thyroxine and TRAb, thyroid ultrasound and orbital computed tomography. PBMCs were separated from under 12 ml of fresh peripheral blood using Ficoll-Paque density gradient centrifugation. Total RNA was extracted using Trizol reagent, and RNA quality was assessed on an Agilent 2100 Bioanalyzer. This receptor was taken from a woman aged 18-29 years with Graves' hyperthyroidism. Material: blood.

The DNA sequence is as follows: TGTGCCATCAGTGAGTCGAGTATTGGAGGCGTAGGTCAGCCCCAGCATTTT. The encoded protein is CAISESSIGGVGQPQHF. Recombination connected TRBV10-3 to TRBJ1-5; the D gene is not confidently resolved. The CDR3 numbers 17 residues from cysteine through phenylalanine. Here the CDR3 DNA is all that survives: 51 bases in frame from base 1. Relative to germline, V is 0 bases shorter and J is 6 bases shorter, with 18 bases between their ends. CDR1 and CDR2 are read off the germline V gene as ENHRY and SYGVKD.